One T cell receptor beta chain is described in this entry. Its recognized antigen is unknown. No quality values exist for individual bases; no much larger clone is one base distant. The cohort consisted of 650 to 700 healthy bone marrow donors. All cohort members were sampled while nominally healthy, although unrecorded immune exposures were likely present. The donor tested CMV seronegative and was one of the 352 seronegative cohort members. A peripheral blood sample was collected from each donor, and TCR beta sequencing was performed on peripheral blood mononuclear cells. Genomic DNA extraction from the blood cell samples was performed with the Qiagen DNeasy Blood Extraction Kit. This sample was taken from a study of cytomegalovirus exposure and HLA in healthy donors (dated by TCRdb to 2017 to 2019). About the investigation overall: In an earlier analysis of roughly 500 of the donors, roughly 300 Gb of sequence data and approximately 120 million unique TCR beta sequences from 150 million to 200 million T cells were reported. Around 320 gigabases of sequencing data and 78 million or so unique TCR sequences were included in an early release covering 550 to 650 HLA-typed donors. Of the 300 to 500 genotyped donors, less than 90% were placed in the genetic ancestry cluster associated with self-reported Caucasian donors. The aim of the study was to test whether cataloging public T cell receptors could identify signatures of past pathogen exposure. The T cell repertoires of under 750 subjects were profiled by immunosequencing and related to cytomegalovirus serostatus. In addition to the first cohort of 500 to 850 subjects, a separate validation cohort of over 90 different subjects was used. High-throughput TCR immunosequencing, statistical association of individual TCRs with disease status, and machine learning were combined to predict cytomegalovirus infection status. A later analysis re-analyzed previously published TCR beta repertoires from 666 donors and added high-resolution HLA genotyping to study TCR occurrence patterns. Rather than using new phenotypic data, the later analysis identified candidate immune exposures from TCR beta sequences and from how often those sequences occurred across donors. In an earlier analysis of 500 to 650 of the donors, high-throughput TCR beta sequencing was used to judge whether each TCR beta V gene segment behaved as functional or pseudogenic. Donor age, sex, ethnicity and CMV serostatus were collected together with the repertoire data. A later genetic analysis used genome-wide SNP genotypes for about 60% of the roughly 700 donors, treating that subset as a discovery cohort. All discovery cohort repertoires had been generated on a single sequencing platform. Both class I and class II loci were covered by HLA typing, at four-digit resolution. The number of donors typed differed by locus, with 629-630 for A, B, C, DRB1 and DQB1, around 560 for DQA1, 600 to 610 for DPA1, and some 450 for DPB1. Five DR-DQ haplotypes were handled as single units for association and clustering, since linkage in the cohort was strong. Among 398 genotyped donors of the cohort, an average of around 220,000 unique TCR beta nucleotide sequences was sequenced per donor, of which roughly 17% were non-productive. What the authors observed across the whole study: A total of some 180 TCR beta chains were listed by the study as associated with cytomegalovirus. A further reported finding was that TCR beta sequences accurately predicted the HLA-A and HLA-B alleles for most subjects in the first cohort. Because HLA typing was unavailable for some donors at each locus, only the typed subset was used in association tests. A cluster of highly shared sequence variants was judged likely to represent a technical artifact of the sequencing pipeline. A later analysis reported that several top co-occurrence clusters appeared linked to parvovirus B19, influenza, CMV and Epstein-Barr virus. At a false discovery rate of 0.05, a later analysis linked about 16,000 TCR beta sequences to specific HLA alleles. Strong co-occurrence of HLA alleles, especially DR and DQ, made assigning TCR associations to individual alleles difficult. Across donors, most TCR sequences were observed very rarely, whereas some public TCRs were present in many individuals. For the cohort, immune exposure information was limited to CMV serostatus. Compared with the 666-donor mean, donors in an Asian-associated ancestry cluster had fewer N-insertions in productive TCRs, according to a later genetic analysis. Correlated functional status among segregating V segments might be attributable to linkage disequilibrium, but an unknown experimental factor could not be ruled out. According to the authors, the approach could potentially be generalized to other disease states and immunological phenotypes. A later analysis found that most CMV-associated TCR beta chains appeared HLA-restricted, with HLA associations seemingly driven largely by CMV exposure. A later analysis found that HLA-associated TCR beta chains were more clonally expanded and had lower generation probabilities than equally common non-associated chains. According to a later analysis, TCR association rates differed among HLA loci, with DRB1 alleles showing the most associated TCRs and HLA-C alleles showing the fewest. Sequencing depth was assumed to be roughly uniform across donors in the presence/absence analyses, though that assumption may not hold. Three of the identified cytomegalovirus-associated TCR beta chains were confirmed in vitro to be specific for cytomegalovirus antigens. The classifier was reported to diagnose cytomegalovirus status with high specificity and sensitivity in both the original and validation cohorts. This cohort had only TCR beta chains sequenced, and the lack of alpha or paired-chain data limited which features could be detected. Some IMGT-functional V segments, including TRBV6-2 and TRBV6-3, could not be told apart with the 87-base-pair reads, so those segments were excluded. An association between a missense DCLRE1C variant and V-gene and J-gene trimming of TCR beta chains was found in a later genetic analysis and replicated in an independent cohort. Over 15 rarely observed V segments, including chromosome 9 orphons, were excluded from the earlier analysis of 550 to 700 of the donors because counts were too low. In an earlier analysis of about 550 of the donors, most TCR beta V segments were observed in productive rearrangements about 90% or about 30% of the time, broadly matching IMGT annotations.

The library was obtained by the immunoSEQ multiplex PCR assay. The multiplex PCR relied on a mix of 60 forward primers for TCR Vbeta segments and 13 reverse primers for TCR Jbeta segments. Amplification of the CDR3 region of rearranged TCR beta genes was performed with a multiplex PCR assay on genomic DNA. The amplified TCR beta libraries were sequenced on the Illumina HiSeq System as 87-base-pair reads. On the study's bioinformatics: A later analysis counted about 80 million unique TCR beta chains across the 600 to 850 repertoires, and roughly 11 million of these chains were shared by at least two donors. Raw reads were error-corrected and collapsed into unique sequences by a nearest-neighbor algorithm in which closely related sequences were merged to remove PCR and sequencing errors. CDR3 sequences were aligned to IMGT reference sequences to assign V, D and J gene segments. For a sequence to be retained, a match of at least six nucleotides to both a V gene segment and a J gene segment was required. A rearrangement was called productive if the CDR3 had no stop codons and remained in frame with V and J, and every other rearrangement was called non-productive. Following IMGT convention, CDR3 was defined as the stretch from the second conserved V-encoded cysteine to the conserved J-encoded phenylalanine. The earlier analysis of approximately 590 of the donors excluded any sequence lacking an unambiguous match to a single V gene segment. An earlier analysis of about 590 of the donors classified V segments as functional when productive rearrangements were above 56.7% and as segregating when the standard deviation between donors was above 5%. A statistical classification framework was built for diagnosing cytomegalovirus status from the catalog of TCR beta chain sequences. In a later analysis, TCR nucleotide sequences were compared against IMGT/GENE-DB human TR gene sequences so that V and J genes could be assigned. A later analysis assigned CDR3 sequences and most-parsimonious VDJ recombination scenarios with the TCRdist pipeline. A later analysis defined each TCR beta chain by its CDR3 amino acid sequence plus V-gene family, and excluded reads lacking a unique V-gene family. To address suspected cross-contamination and a sequencing artifact, a later analysis removed roughly 640 highly shared, low-generation-probability nucleotide sequences. A later analysis calculated a clonal expansion index for each public chain from normalized within-repertoire ranks of inferred template counts. A later analysis computed generation probabilities with a VDJ recombination model fitted to out-of-frame rearrangements, and checked the results against IGoR. In a later analysis, hypergeometric tests were used to score TCR-TCR, TCR-HLA and TCR-CMV co-occurrence, with a repertoire-size bias correction applied to TCR pairs. False discovery rates were estimated in a later analysis by permuting HLA or CMV assignments 20 times. In a later analysis, co-occurring TCRs were grouped with DBSCAN, and TCRdist sequence similarity was added when clustering was performed within HLA-allele-positive subsets. Co-occurrence clustering excluded repertoires with fewer than 30,000 or more than 120,000 public chains, plus five with anomalous nucleotide sharing. TCRdb took over this immuneACCESS table, retaining in-frame rearrangements with V and J assigned. Such tables are incomplete; in checked studies, under half of the missing clones stem from an unresolved V gene, and the remainder is unexplained. V, J and clone size derive from that table, while D and trimming were established from the DNA sequence. A total of approximately 120,000 clones appear in this sample, roughly 70% of them only once. Less than 4.5% of the sample is in the top ten clones.

Trimming costs V 5 bases and J 7 bases, and their ends lie 11 bases apart. CDR1 and CDR2, looked up from the germline V gene, are SGHVS and FQNEAQ. Measured from the cysteine to the phenylalanine, the CDR3 is 12 residues long. Solely the CDR3 DNA is kept, with 36 bases framed from the first base. Sample: PBMCs. The TCR sequence derives from a young man in good health and CMV-seronegative. The chain joins TRBV7-8 to TRBJ1-1, with no reliable assignment of the D segment. The nucleotide sequence is given as TGTGCCAGCAGCGGTCGCGCGCGTGAAGCTTTCTTT. Translation gives CASSGRAREAFF.